This T cell receptor (beta chain) was identified in a study of T-cell memory formation after mild COVID-19. In the study overall: Largely donor-specific sequence clusters came from two donors. Findings of the study overall: Clones that contracted clustered mainly in CM and EM if CD4+ and in EMRA if CD8+. Some SARS-CoV-2-responding clones were already detected in memory before infection.

Germline V gene sequence: CDR1 MDHEN, CDR2 SYDVKM. The CDR3 consists of 13 residues. V was pared by 9 bases and J by 4 bases, with 15 bases between. A 5'RACE reaction primed in the constant segment made cDNA libraries of TCR alpha and TCR beta, and these carried sample barcodes and UMIs. From the 5' RACE reads, TCRdb called clonotypes with MiXCR, one entry per CDR3 protein. The sample shows fewer than 650,000 distinct CDR3 sequences, 15% to 20% of them seen only once. This clonotype was recorded a few times. Its specificity is not known. The sequencing input was PBMCs or a T cell subset sorted from them (not recorded which). The V gene is TRBV28, the J gene TRBJ1-2, with a possible D match to TRBD1 (6 bases). This sequence was found in an adult woman who had mild COVID-19 (a few samples of this study predate the infection). Cell type and time point are not known. The CDR3: CASDPGHIYGYTF. In DNA, the CDR3 is TGTGCCAGTGACCCGGGACATATCTATGGCTACACCTTC.